These 27 T cell receptor beta chains originate from one sample sequenced in a study of blood T cell repertoires in COVID-19 (dated by TCRdb to about 2020). The protocol used for the library was the immunoSEQ multiplex PCR assay. This immuneACCESS table, as held by TCRdb, lists in-frame sequences with V and J called but not all clones. Of the missing ones, under half trace to an unresolved V gene in checked studies; the others have no known cause. The sample records around 160,000 clones, approximately 80% of which are singletons. The ten largest clones represent approximately 13% of the sample. The sequenced material came from peripheral blood. The receptor source for this set is a man aged 60-69 years with active or convalescent COVID-19.

This clone has just one count. The CDR3 loop is CASSFADYPRDTQYF. The CDR3 DNA follows: TGTGCCAGCAGCTTTGCGGACTACCCCAGAGATACGCAGTATTTT. This chain connects TRBV7-9 to TRBJ2-3, with D possibly being TRBD2 (6 bases). The V end was cut by 3 bases, the J end by 5 bases, with 15 bases between. CDR1 is SEHNR and CDR2 is FQNEAQ in the germline V gene (reference sequence). The CDR3 length is 15 residues. Complete variable domain (other parts from reference TRBV7-9 and TRBJ2-3): DTGVSQNPRHKITKRGQNVTFRCDPISEHNRLYWYRQTLGQGPEFLTYFQNEAQLEKSRLLSDRFSAERPKGSFSTLEIQRTEQGDSAMYLCASSFADYPRDTQYFGPGTRLTVL.

This chain links TRBV7-3 with TRBJ2-5; 7 bases align to TRBD2. The CDR3 consists of 15 residues. The trim removed 1 base at V and 4 bases at J, leaving 6 bases unmatched. The V gene's germline CDR1 is SGHTA and CDR2 FQGTGA. This CDR3 reads CASSLIGGEGETQYF. CDR3 sequence (DNA): TGTGCCAGCAGCTTAATTGGCGGGGAGGGAGAGACCCAGTACTTC.

The chain has TRBV6-6 and TRBJ2-7, with D possibly TRBD1 on 6 matching bases. Per the germline V gene, CDR1 is MNHNY and CDR2 is SVGAGI (reference sequence). The V end lost 6 bases, the J end lost 4 bases, and 16 bases lay between the germline ends. CDR3 size: 14 residues. The CDR3 region has the DNA TGTGCCAGCAGACTACAGGGATATAGGTACGAGCAGTACTTC. Translating gives CASRLQGYRYEQYF.

The chain links TRBV10-3 to TRBJ2-3; TRBD2 matches at 12 bases. Per the germline V gene, CDR1 is ENHRY and CDR2 is SYGVKD. The CDR3 has 14 residues. V lost 6 bases, J lost 4 bases, and 2 bases stayed unmatched. Here the CDR3 DNA reads TGTGCCATCAGCCGACTAGCGGGGGCAGATACGCAGTATTTT. As protein: CAISRLAGADTQYF.

The CDR3 spells CASSQDLLGLAGGRGKETQYF. The CDR3 coding sequence is TGCGCCAGCAGCCAAGACCTCTTGGGACTAGCGGGAGGACGGGGAAAAGAGACCCAGTACTTC. The chain joins TRBV4-3 to TRBJ2-5, with 15 bases aligning to TRBD2. The CDR3 is 21 amino acids. Losses at the gene ends were 0 bases for V and 3 bases for J; bases not matched to a gene: 14. Germline assignment: CDR1 LGHNA and CDR2 YSLEER.

V usage is TRBV12-3 or TRBV12-4 and J usage is TRBJ1-1; D unresolved. The CDR3 spans 13 residues. The V and J ends lost 8 bases and 2 bases respectively, with 12 bases between them. CDR3: CASWVRGNTEAFF. As DNA, the CDR3 is TGTGCCAGCTGGGTCAGAGGAAACACTGAAGCTTTCTTT.

V gene TRBV3-1 (or the pseudogene TRBV3-2) combines with J gene TRBJ1-6; D is unclear. Trimming cost V 1 base and J 9 bases, with 19 bases left between them. The V gene's germline CDR1 is LGHDT and CDR2 YNNKEL (reference sequence). CDR3 length: 17 amino acids. CDR3 coding DNA: TGTGCCAGCAGCCAAGGGGGATTCGGGGTACGAGGTTCACCCCTCCACTTT. Its translation is CASSQGGFGVRGSPLHF.

The J gene is TRBJ1-5, the V gene TRBV30; tentatively, D is TRBD1 (5 bases). Trimming shortened V by 4 bases and J by 4 bases, and 11 bases separated the two germline ends. The germline gives CDR1 GTSNPN, CDR2 SVGIG (reference sequence). This CDR3 region has 13 residues. CDR3 loop: CAWKVQGNQPQHF. CDR3 sequence (DNA): TGTGCCTGGAAGGTCCAGGGAAATCAGCCCCAGCATTTT.

V is TRBV5-1 and J is TRBJ2-3; a weak D match, TRBD1 (5 bases). Per germline, CDR1 SGHRS and CDR2 YFSETQ. Trimming cost V 0 bases and J 2 bases, with 10 bases left between them. The CDR3 covers 15 residues. CDR3 DNA: TGCGCCAGCAGCTTGGGGCAGGGCCACACAGATACGCAGTATTTT. It yields the protein CASSLGQGHTDTQYF.

The CDR3 DNA is TGTGCCAGCAGGGAACAGGGGTGGAGCAATCAGCCCCAGCATTTT. This encodes CASREQGWSNQPQHF. The chain recombines TRBV4-2 with TRBJ1-5; 7 positions match TRBD1. With V trimmed by 6 bases and J by 1 base, 6 bases remained unmatched. This CDR3 comprises 15 residues. The germline CDR1 and CDR2 sequences are LGHNA and YNFKEQ.

The V gene is TRBV19, the J gene TRBJ2-7; 13 nucleotides align to TRBD2. The CDR3 runs to 16 residues. Losses at the gene ends were 4 bases for V and 5 bases for J; bases not matched to a gene: 8. Per the germline V gene, CDR1 is LNHDA and CDR2 is SQIVND (reference sequence). CDR3 sequence reads: CASSSHGTSGTNEQYF. The CDR3 nucleotides read TGTGCCAGTAGTAGCCACGGGACTAGCGGGACCAACGAGCAGTACTTC. The full variable domain, rest sourced from reference TRBV19 and TRBJ2-7, is DGGITQSPKYLFRKEGQNVTLSCEQNLNHDAMYWYRQDPGQGLRLIYYSQIVNDFQKGDIAEGYSVSREKKESFPLTVTSAQKNPTAFYLCASSSHGTSGTNEQYFGPGTRLTVT.

The V gene is TRBV12-3 or TRBV12-4, the J gene TRBJ2-2; D may be TRBD2 (6 bases). The CDR3 is 13 residues long. Trimming took off 3 bases at V and 6 bases at J, with 8 bases between the two ends. The CDR3 loop is CASSFGGAGELFF. The CDR3 nucleotides read TGTGCCAGCAGTTTCGGGGGTGCCGGGGAGCTGTTTTTT.

The CDR3 DNA reads TGTGCCAGCAGCGTAGATGCGAATTCACCCCTCCACTTT. Amino acid sequence: CASSVDANSPLHF. The chain couples TRBV9 to TRBJ1-6; D not certain. CDR3 length: 13 residues. V lost 0 bases, J lost 7 bases, and 5 bases lay in between. CDR1 and CDR2 from the germline V gene are SGDLS and YYNGEE.

The gene calls are TRBV2 and TRBJ2-7; the D gene is possibly TRBD2 (5 bases). V lost 7 bases, J lost 2 bases, and 12 bases lay in between. Germline assignment: CDR1 SNHLY and CDR2 FYNNEI. The CDR3 spans 13 residues. For the CDR3, the DNA is TGTGCCAGCAAGACGGACGGGACCTACGAGCAGTACTTC. This translates into CASKTDGTYEQYF.

This chain links TRBV6-5 with TRBJ2-5, with 7 positions matching TRBD1. The trim removed 8 bases at V and 2 bases at J, leaving 5 bases unmatched. The CDR3 is made up of 13 amino acids. Germline loops: CDR1 MNHEY, CDR2 SVGAGI. The CDR3 nucleotides read TGTGCCAGCTTTCGGGACAGTCAAGAGACCCAGTACTTC. This sequence encodes CASFRDSQETQYF.

V usage is TRBV10-3 and J usage is TRBJ2-3; 11 bases map to TRBD1. The CDR3 consists of 15 residues. After removal of 7 bases from V and 5 bases from J, the junction contained 8 bases not matched to a gene. From germline, CDR1 is ENHRY and CDR2 SYGVKD. CDR3 sequence reads: CAITQGQGEGDTQYF. CDR3 DNA sequence: TGTGCCATCACCCAGGGACAGGGGGAGGGAGATACGCAGTATTTT.

The chain combines TRBV5-4 with TRBJ2-3, with D perhaps TRBD2 (5 bases). Trimming left V 4 bases short and J 0 bases short, with 9 bases between. CDR1 is SGHNT and CDR2 is YYREEE in the germline V gene (reference sequence). CDR3 length: 14 residues. The CDR3 DNA reads TGTGCCAGCAGCCCGGGATTTAGCACAGATACGCAGTATTTT. Encoded protein: CASSPGFSTDTQYF.

This clone was detected only once. This chain uses TRBV12-3 or TRBV12-4 with TRBJ2-5, with 7 bases matching TRBD2. Trimming removed 6 bases from V and 4 bases from J; junction bases left unmatched: 2. The CDR3 runs 12 residues. The CDR3: CASRIAGETQYF. The CDR3 region has the DNA TGTGCCAGCAGAATAGCGGGAGAGACCCAGTACTTC.

This chain links TRBV5-5 with TRBJ1-4; D unresolved. Trimming shortened V by 4 bases and J by 8 bases, and 9 bases separated the two germline ends. Germline CDR1 and CDR2: SGHKS and YYEKEE (reference sequence). The CDR3 runs 12 residues. The CDR3 protein is CASSLGGEKLFF. DNA for the CDR3: TGTGCCAGCAGCCTAGGTGGGGAAAAACTGTTTTTT.

This chain links TRBV15 with TRBJ2-6; TRBD2 matches at 11 bases. Germline V gene sequence: CDR1 LNHNV, CDR2 YYDKDF (reference sequence). This CDR3 region has 16 residues. V was pared by 2 bases and J by 3 bases, with 0 bases of the junction left unmatched. The CDR3 DNA reads TGTGCCACCAGCAGACTAGCGGGAGGTGGGGCCAACGTCCTGACTTTC. It encodes CATSRLAGGGANVLTF.

This clone was seen more than once but under ten times. The chain has TRBV19 and TRBJ2-7, with D possibly being TRBD2 (5 bases). CDR1 and CDR2 from the germline V gene are LNHDA and SQIVND (reference sequence). Trimming stripped 5 bases from V and 5 bases from J, with 16 bases between. This CDR3 is 14 amino acids long. The CDR3, as DNA: TGTGCCAGTAGTCGACGCGCGGAGGTCGACGAGCAGTACTTC. Its protein is CASSRRAEVDEQYF.

The chain's CDR3 is CASSQVRGTRSTDTQYF. For the CDR3, the DNA is TGTGCCAGCAGCCAAGTTCGCGGGACCCGTAGCACAGATACGCAGTATTTT. This chain uses TRBV4-2 with TRBJ2-3; D possibly corresponds to TRBD2 (6 bases). The V end lost 1 base, the J end lost 0 bases, and 14 bases lay between the germline ends. Per the germline V gene, CDR1 is LGHNA and CDR2 is YNFKEQ. The CDR3 loop spans 17 amino acids.

This chain connects TRBV28 to TRBJ2-7; 7 positions agree with TRBD2. With 7 bases clipped from V and 2 bases from J, the junction kept 8 bases outside the gene matches. CDR1 is MDHEN and CDR2 is SYDVKM in the germline V gene. CDR3 length: 14 amino acids. The CDR3 DNA sequence: TGTGCCAGCACCTTGGGAGGGACCCCCTACGAGCAGTACTTC. Amino acid sequence: CASTLGGTPYEQYF. Variable domain in full (rest from reference TRBV28 and TRBJ2-7): DVKVTQSSRYLVKRTGEKVFLECVQDMDHENMFWYRQDPGLGLRLIYFSYDVKMKEKGDIPEGYSVSREKKERFSLILESASTNQTSMYLCASTLGGTPYEQYFGPGTRLTVT.

This clone has only a few counts. The chain employs TRBV18 and TRBJ1-1; D gene ambiguous. The CDR3 consists of 16 residues. V was trimmed by 4 bases and J by 9 bases, leaving 24 bases between them. CDR1 and CDR2 from the germline V gene are KGHSH and LQKENI. CDR3 in amino acids: CASSHVDRGRPNQAFF. CDR3 in DNA: TGTGCCAGCTCACATGTCGATCGCGGCAGACCAAATCAAGCTTTCTTT. The full variable domain, in which reference TRBV18 and TRBJ1-1 provide the parts outside the CDR3, is NAGVMQNPRHLVRRRGQEARLRCSPMKGHSHVYWYRQLPEEGLKFMVYLQKENIIDESGMPKERFSAEFPKEGPSILRIQQVVRGDSAAYFCASSHVDRGRPNQAFFGQGTRLTVV.

The CDR3 DNA sequence: TGTGCCAGCCTTTATGACAATGAGCAGTTCTTC. It yields the protein CASLYDNEQFF. The V and J genes are TRBV2 and TRBJ2-1; D is undetermined. The germline V and J ends were trimmed by 8 bases and 5 bases, with 7 bases remaining between them. This CDR3 has 11 amino acids. From germline, CDR1 is SNHLY and CDR2 FYNNEI.

The chain is built from TRBV5-1 and TRBJ2-7, with a possible D match to TRBD1 (5 bases). Germline V gene sequence: CDR1 SGHRS, CDR2 YFSETQ. V shed 4 bases and J shed 0 bases, with 14 bases lying between them. The CDR3 sequence is 15 residues long. CDR3 residues: CASSPGFGASYEQYF. CDR3 nucleotide sequence: TGCGCCAGCAGCCCTGGTTTTGGGGCCTCCTACGAGCAGTACTTC.

This clone was counted a single time. The V call is TRBV10-1, the J call TRBJ2-7, with no clear D. The V gene's germline CDR1 is WNHNN and CDR2 SYGVQD (reference sequence). V dropped 3 bases and J dropped 2 bases, with 5 bases sitting between them. This CDR3 has 12 amino acids. The CDR3 bases are TGCGCCAGCAGTGACGACACCTACGAGCAGTACTTC. Translation gives CASSDDTYEQYF.